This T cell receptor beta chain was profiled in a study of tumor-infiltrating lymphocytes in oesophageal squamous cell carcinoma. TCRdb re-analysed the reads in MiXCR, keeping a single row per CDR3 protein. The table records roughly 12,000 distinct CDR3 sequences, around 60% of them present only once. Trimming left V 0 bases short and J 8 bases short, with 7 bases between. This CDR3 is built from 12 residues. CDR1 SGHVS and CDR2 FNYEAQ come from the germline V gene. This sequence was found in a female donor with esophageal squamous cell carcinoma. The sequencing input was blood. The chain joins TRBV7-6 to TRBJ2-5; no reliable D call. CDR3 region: CASSLAHVTQYF. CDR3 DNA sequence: TGTGCCAGCAGCTTAGCGCATGTCACCCAGTACTTC.